The 15 T cell receptor beta chains in this list originate from one sample, sequenced in a study of tumor-infiltrating lymphocytes in primary liver carcinoma. From 500 to 600 ng of total RNA, TCR beta-specific cDNA was reverse-transcribed using a constant-region primer. The TCR beta library was amplified through three nested multiplex PCR rounds in a modified ARM-PCR procedure. Forward primers for TRBV1-TRBV30 and a C-beta reverse primer served the first two PCR rounds, at around 9 cycles each. TCRdb reanalysed the multiplex PCR reads using MiXCR and keeps one entry per CDR3 protein. The sample consists of 150,000 to 200,000 distinct CDR3 sequences, almost 65% of them appearing once. Alongside blood RNA obtained from unsorted whole blood, germline DNA was also extracted. The material sequenced was peripheral blood. These receptors came from a woman aged 55 to 70 with primary liver carcinoma and hepatitis B virus infection.

Turning to this clonotype: As the CDR3 is not closed by the conserved phenylalanine or tryptophan, this likely results from a read error. It is unclear where the CDR3 begins or ends on the DNA, so no DNA is shown, and the CDR3 is as TCRdb lists it. The chain combines TRBV29-1 with TRBJ2-1; TRBD2, the D gene given by the table, was not confirmed from the DNA. Germline CDR1 reads SQVTM; CDR2 reads ANQGSEA. Termini included, the CDR3 measures 13 amino acids. The CDR3 reads CSVRFTSGNEQFY.

As for this clonotype: The missing conserved phenylalanine or tryptophan at the end of this CDR3 makes a read error likely. The chain uses TRBV28 and TRBJ2-5, with 9 nucleotides matching TRBD2. Germline CDR1 reads MDHEN; CDR2 reads SYDVKM. The CDR3 length is 15 residues. CDR3 loop: CASSFEREEKEAQYI. CDR3 in DNA: TGTGCCAGCAGTTTTGAGCGGGAGGAAAAAGAGGCCCAGTACATC.

This clonotype was recorded at least ten times. The chain carries TRBV4-2 and TRBJ1-1; 7 bases agree with TRBD1. This CDR3 has 15 residues. J was trimmed by 4 bases and V by 0 bases; bases with no gene match: 5. Germline values: CDR1 LGHNA, CDR2 YNFKEQ. CDR3 DNA: TGTGCCAGCAGCCAAGACAGGGGGTCTTTCACTGAAGCTTTCTTT. It codes for CASSQDRGSFTEAFF.

This chain links TRBV29-1 with TRBJ1-2; TRBD1 might be the D (5 bases). The CDR3 is 17 residues long. The germline V gene encodes CDR1 SQVTM and CDR2 ANQGSEA. The V end was cut by 1 base, the J end by 6 bases, with 24 bases between. The CDR3 region is CSVEVESGLFGRDGYTF. DNA of the CDR3: TGCAGCGTTGAAGTGGAGTCAGGGTTGTTCGGACGGGATGGCTACACCTTC. The variable domain in full, completed from reference TRBV29-1 and TRBJ1-2, reads SAVISQKPSRDICQRGTSLTIQCQVDSQVTMMFWYRQQPGQSLTLIATANQGSEATYESGFVIDKFPISRPNLTFSTLTVSNMSPEDSSIYLCSVEVESGLFGRDGYTFGSGTRLTVV.

This clonotype appeared a few times. The gene calls are TRBV5-5 and TRBJ2-7; D is unclear. V lost 1 base and J 6 bases, leaving 8 bases between the germline ends. Germline CDR1 reads SGHKS; CDR2 reads YYEKEE (reference sequence). The CDR3 is 12 residues long. CDR3: CASSLIYGEQYF. The CDR3 DNA reads as TGTGCCAGCAGCTTGATATACGGCGAGCAGTACTTC.

As regards this clonotype: Germline is not matched at one junction end, which may reflect a read error. This sequence joins TRBV7-8 and TRBJ2-3; TRBD2 aligns across 12 bases. This CDR3 is 17 amino acids long. Germline loops: CDR1 SGHVS, CDR2 FQNEAQ. CDR3 sequence (DNA): TGTGTCAGCAGACCGACTAGCGGGAGACCCCGATCGCGTACGCAGTATTTT. This gives the protein CVSRPTSGRPRSRTQYF.

The chain carries TRBV5-4 and TRBJ1-1; D is undetermined. Germline V gives CDR1 SGHNT, CDR2 YYREEE (reference sequence). The CDR3 loop spans 14 amino acids. V gave up 2 bases and J gave up 4 bases, with 12 bases separating them. CDR3 sequence: CASSFSSASTEAFF. The DNA for the CDR3 is TGTGCCAGCAGCTTTTCTTCGGCGAGCACTGAAGCTTTCTTT.

Comment on this clonotype: The germline gene is not matched at one end of the junction; a read error may be the cause. The rearrangement links TRBV7-8 to TRBJ2-1; 7 nucleotides line up with TRBD1. Germline-derived CDR1 and CDR2 are SGHVS and FQNEAQ. CDR3 length: 15 residues. The CDR3 DNA reads as TGTGCCGGCAGCCCGCGACAGGGACCCTACAATGAGCAGTTTTTC. Its translation is CAGSPRQGPYNEQFF.

The chain carries TRBV25-1 and TRBJ2-1, with a tentative D call TRBD1 (5 bases). V lost 8 bases and J lost 4, with 12 bases in between. The CDR3 runs to 13 residues. The germline CDR1 and CDR2 sequences are MGHDK and SYGVNS. The DNA of the CDR3 is TGTGCCAGCGGTCATCCAGGGTACAATGAGCAGTTCTTC. Its translation: CASGHPGYNEQFF.

This clonotype was seen only a few times. This rearrangement joins TRBV6-1 to TRBJ2-3; D gene uncertain. The CDR3 totals 17 residues. The germline V gene has CDR1 MNHNS and CDR2 SASEGT. V lost 3 bases, J lost 3 bases, and 19 bases lay in between. The CDR3, as DNA: TGTGCCAGCAGTGAGGTTCCCCGTTTGGCGAGTACAGATACGCAGTATTTT. Its translation is CASSEVPRLASTDTQYF.

Comment on this clonotype: Mismatch with germline at one junction end may stem from a read error. The rearrangement joins TRBV11-2 to TRBJ2-3; either TRBD1 or TRBD2 may fit D (6 bases each). The CDR3 length is 17 residues. The germline CDR1 and CDR2 sequences are SGHAT and FQNNGV. The CDR3 region has the DNA TGTGCCAGTAGCTTAGGAGGGGCAGGGGTCCGCACAGATACGCAGTACTTT. Amino acid sequence: CASSLGGAGVRTDTQYF.

For this clonotype: No conserved phenylalanine or tryptophan is present at the end of the CDR3, so a read error is the likely explanation. The chain couples TRBV29-1 to TRBJ2-7; TRBD2 might be the D (5 bases). CDR1 is SQVTM, CDR2 ANQGSEA, per germline. V was pared by 3 bases and J by 3 bases, with 12 bases between. The CDR3 is 13 residues long. The DNA for the CDR3 is TGCAGCGTTGAGGGAGTGGGGAGCTACGAGCAGTACCTA. Its protein product is CSVEGVGSYEQYL.

In regard to this clonotype: A read error may explain this, as a much larger clone is one base away. This chain connects TRBV4-1 to TRBJ1-1; possible D gene TRBD1, 6 bases. Trimming took 3 bases from V and 11 from J, leaving 16 bases between them. The CDR3 consists of 13 residues. The germline gives CDR1 MGHRA, CDR2 YSYEKL. CDR3 protein: CASSQGGTYDAFF. The CDR3 DNA sequence: TGCGCCAGCAGCCAGGGAGGGACATACGACGCTTTCTTT.

Worth noting for this clonotype: A single base separates this from a much larger clone, so it may be a read error. The chain has TRBV4-1 and TRBJ2-3; D unclear. The CDR3 consists of 13 residues. Germline CDR1 is MGHRA and CDR2 is YSYEKL. CDR3 protein: CSSSHPITDTQYF. The CDR3 nucleotides read TGCTCCAGCAGCCACCCAATCACAGATACGCAGTATTTT.

As for this clonotype: This may be a read error, as it is one base from a much larger clone. This rearrangement joins TRBV6-6 to TRBJ1-5, with D possibly being TRBD1 (5 bases). The CDR3 has 13 amino acids. The germline CDR1 and CDR2 sequences are MNHNY and SVGAGI (reference sequence). CDR3 sequence reads: CASSYSTDQLQHF. CDR3 nucleotides: TGTGCCAGCAGTTACTCGACAGATCAGCTCCAGCATTTT.